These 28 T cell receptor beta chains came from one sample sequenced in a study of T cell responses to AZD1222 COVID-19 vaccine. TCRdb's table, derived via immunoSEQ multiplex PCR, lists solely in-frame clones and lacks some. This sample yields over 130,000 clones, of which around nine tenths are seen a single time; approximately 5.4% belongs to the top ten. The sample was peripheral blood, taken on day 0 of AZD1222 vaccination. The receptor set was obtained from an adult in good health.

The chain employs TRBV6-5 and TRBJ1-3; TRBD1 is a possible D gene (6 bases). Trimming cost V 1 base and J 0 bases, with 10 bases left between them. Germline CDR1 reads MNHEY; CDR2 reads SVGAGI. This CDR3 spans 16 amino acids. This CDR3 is CASSYYREISGNTIYF. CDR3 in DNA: TGTGCCAGCAGTTACTACAGGGAAATCTCTGGAAACACCATATATTTT.

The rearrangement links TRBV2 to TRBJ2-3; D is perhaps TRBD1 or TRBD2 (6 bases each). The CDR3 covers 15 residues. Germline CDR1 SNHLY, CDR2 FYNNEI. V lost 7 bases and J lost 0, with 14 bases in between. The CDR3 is CASIRGPTSTDTQYF. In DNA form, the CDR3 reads TGTGCCAGCATCCGGGGGCCGACTAGCACAGATACGCAGTATTTT. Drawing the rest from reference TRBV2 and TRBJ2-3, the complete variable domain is EPEVTQTPSHQVTQMGQEVILRCVPISNHLYFYWYRQILGQKVEFLVSFYNNEISEKSEIFDDQFSVERPDGSNFTLKIRSTKLEDSAMYFCASIRGPTSTDTQYFGPGTRLTVL.

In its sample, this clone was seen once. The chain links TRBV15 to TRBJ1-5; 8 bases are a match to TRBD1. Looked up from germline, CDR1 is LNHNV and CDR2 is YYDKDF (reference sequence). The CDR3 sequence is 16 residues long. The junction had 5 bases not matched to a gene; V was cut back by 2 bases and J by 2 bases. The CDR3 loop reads CATSRKQGGGNQPQHF. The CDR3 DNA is TGTGCCACCAGCAGAAAACAGGGGGGCGGCAATCAGCCCCAGCATTTT.

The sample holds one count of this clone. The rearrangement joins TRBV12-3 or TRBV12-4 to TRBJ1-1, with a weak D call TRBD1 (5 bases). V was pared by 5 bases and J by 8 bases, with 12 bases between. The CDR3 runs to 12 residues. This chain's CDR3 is CASSPWGSEAFF. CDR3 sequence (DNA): TGTGCCAGCAGTCCATGGGGCTCCGAAGCTTTCTTT.

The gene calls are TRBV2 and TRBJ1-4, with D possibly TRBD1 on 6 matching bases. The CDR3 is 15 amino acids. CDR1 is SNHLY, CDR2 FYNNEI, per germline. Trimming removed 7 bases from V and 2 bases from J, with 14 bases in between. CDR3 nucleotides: TGTGCCAGCAATACGCAAGGGGGGACTAATGAAAAACTGTTTTTT. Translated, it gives CASNTQGGTNEKLFF. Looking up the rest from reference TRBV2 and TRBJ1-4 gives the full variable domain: EPEVTQTPSHQVTQMGQEVILRCVPISNHLYFYWYRQILGQKVEFLVSFYNNEISEKSEIFDDQFSVERPDGSNFTLKIRSTKLEDSAMYFCASNTQGGTNEKLFFGSGTQLSVL.

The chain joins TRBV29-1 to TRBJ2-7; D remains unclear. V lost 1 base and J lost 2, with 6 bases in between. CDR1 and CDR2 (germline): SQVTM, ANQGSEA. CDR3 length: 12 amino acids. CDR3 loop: CSVEVNAYEQYF. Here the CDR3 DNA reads TGCAGCGTTGAAGTTAATGCCTACGAGCAGTACTTC.

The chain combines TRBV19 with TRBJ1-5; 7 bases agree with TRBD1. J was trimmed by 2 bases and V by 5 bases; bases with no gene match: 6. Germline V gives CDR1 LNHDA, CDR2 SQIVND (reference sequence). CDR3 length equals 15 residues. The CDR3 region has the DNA TGTGCCAGTAGTCGGGGACAGACCGGCAATCAGCCCCAGCATTTT. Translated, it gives CASSRGQTGNQPQHF.

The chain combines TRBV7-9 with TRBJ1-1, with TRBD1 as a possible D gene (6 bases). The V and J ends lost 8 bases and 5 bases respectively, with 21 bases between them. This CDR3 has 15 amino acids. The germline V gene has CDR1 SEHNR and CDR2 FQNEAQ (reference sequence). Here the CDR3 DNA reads TGTGCCAGCGGACCCTTACAGGGCTTGGAGACTGAAGCTTTCTTT. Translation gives CASGPLQGLETEAFF.

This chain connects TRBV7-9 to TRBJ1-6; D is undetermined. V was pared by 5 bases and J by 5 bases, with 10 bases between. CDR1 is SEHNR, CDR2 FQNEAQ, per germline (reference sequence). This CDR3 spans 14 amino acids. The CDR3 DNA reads TGTGCCAGCAGCCTAATTCAGGATAATTCACCCCTCCACTTT. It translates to CASSLIQDNSPLHF.

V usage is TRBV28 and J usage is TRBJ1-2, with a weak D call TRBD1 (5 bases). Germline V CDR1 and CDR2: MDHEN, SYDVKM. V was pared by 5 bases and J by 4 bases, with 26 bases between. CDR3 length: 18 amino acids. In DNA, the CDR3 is TGTGCCAGCAGTCGATCCCCCGGGGCAGGGCCGTTTGTCTATGGCTACACCTTC. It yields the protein CASSRSPGAGPFVYGYTF.

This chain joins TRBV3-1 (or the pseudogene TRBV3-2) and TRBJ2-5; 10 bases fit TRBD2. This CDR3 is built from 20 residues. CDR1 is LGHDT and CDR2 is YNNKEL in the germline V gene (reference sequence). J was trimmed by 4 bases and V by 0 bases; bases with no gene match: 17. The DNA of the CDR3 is TGTGCCAGCAGCCAAGAAATGGGGGTAGCGGGAGGTCTAATGATAGAGACCCAGTACTTC. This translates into CASSQEMGVAGGLMIETQYF.

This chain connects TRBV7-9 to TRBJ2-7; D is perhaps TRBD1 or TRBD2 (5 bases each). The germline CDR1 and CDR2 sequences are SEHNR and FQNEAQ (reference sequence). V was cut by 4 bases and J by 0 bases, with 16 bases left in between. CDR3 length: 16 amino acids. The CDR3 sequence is CASSSSWDASSYEQYF. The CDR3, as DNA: TGTGCCAGCAGCTCCTCGTGGGACGCCAGCTCCTACGAGCAGTACTTC.

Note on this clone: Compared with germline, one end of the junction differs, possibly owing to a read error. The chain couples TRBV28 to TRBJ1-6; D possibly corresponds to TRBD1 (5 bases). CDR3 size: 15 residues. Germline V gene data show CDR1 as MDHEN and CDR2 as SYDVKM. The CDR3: CASGPGGSFNSPLHF. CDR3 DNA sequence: TGTGCCAGCGGTCCTGGGGGATCCTTTAATTCACCCCTCCACTTT.

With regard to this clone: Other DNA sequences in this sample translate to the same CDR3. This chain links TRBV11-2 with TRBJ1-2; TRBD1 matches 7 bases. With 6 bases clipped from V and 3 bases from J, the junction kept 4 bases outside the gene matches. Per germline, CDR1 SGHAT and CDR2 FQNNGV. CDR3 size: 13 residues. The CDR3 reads CASSPDRDYGYTF. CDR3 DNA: TGTGCCAGCAGTCCAGACAGGGACTATGGCTACACCTTC.

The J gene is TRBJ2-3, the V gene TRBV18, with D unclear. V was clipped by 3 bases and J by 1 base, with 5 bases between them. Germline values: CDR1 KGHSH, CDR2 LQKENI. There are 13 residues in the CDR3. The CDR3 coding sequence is TGTGCCAGCTCACCGCCCCGCACAGATACGCAGTATTTT. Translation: CASSPPRTDTQYF.

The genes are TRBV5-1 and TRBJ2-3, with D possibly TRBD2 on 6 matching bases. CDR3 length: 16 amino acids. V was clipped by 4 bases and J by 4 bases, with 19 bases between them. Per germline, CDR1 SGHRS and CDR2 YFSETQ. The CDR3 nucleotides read TGCGCCAGCAGCCGGCGGGGAACTCAAACTTCAGATACGCAGTATTTT. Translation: CASSRRGTQTSDTQYF.

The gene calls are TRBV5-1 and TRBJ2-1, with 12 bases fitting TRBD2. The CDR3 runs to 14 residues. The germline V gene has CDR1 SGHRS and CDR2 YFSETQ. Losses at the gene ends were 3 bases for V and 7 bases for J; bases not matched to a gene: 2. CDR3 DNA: TGCGCCAGCAGCTCAGGACTAGCGGGGAATGAGCAGTTCTTC. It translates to CASSSGLAGNEQFF.

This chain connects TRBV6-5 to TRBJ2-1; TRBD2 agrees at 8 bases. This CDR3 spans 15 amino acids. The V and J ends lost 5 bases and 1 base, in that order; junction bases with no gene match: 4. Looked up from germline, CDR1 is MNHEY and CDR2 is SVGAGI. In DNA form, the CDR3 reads TGTGCCAGCAGTCCCACGGGAGGGTCCTACAATGAGCAGTTCTTC. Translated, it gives CASSPTGGSYNEQFF.

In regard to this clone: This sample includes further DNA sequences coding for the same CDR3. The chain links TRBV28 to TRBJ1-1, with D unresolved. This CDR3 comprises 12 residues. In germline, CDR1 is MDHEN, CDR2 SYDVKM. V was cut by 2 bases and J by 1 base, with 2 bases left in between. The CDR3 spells CASSLGNTEAFF. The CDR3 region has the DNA TGTGCCAGCAGTTTAGGGAACACTGAAGCTTTCTTT.

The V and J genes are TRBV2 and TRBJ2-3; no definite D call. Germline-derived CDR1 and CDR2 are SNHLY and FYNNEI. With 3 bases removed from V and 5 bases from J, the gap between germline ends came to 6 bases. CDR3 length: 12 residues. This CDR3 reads CASSEPGDTQYF. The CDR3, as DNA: TGTGCCAGCAGTGAGCCCGGAGATACGCAGTATTTT. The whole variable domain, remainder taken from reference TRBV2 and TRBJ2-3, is EPEVTQTPSHQVTQMGQEVILRCVPISNHLYFYWYRQILGQKVEFLVSFYNNEISEKSEIFDDQFSVERPDGSNFTLKIRSTKLEDSAMYFCASSEPGDTQYFGPGTRLTVL.

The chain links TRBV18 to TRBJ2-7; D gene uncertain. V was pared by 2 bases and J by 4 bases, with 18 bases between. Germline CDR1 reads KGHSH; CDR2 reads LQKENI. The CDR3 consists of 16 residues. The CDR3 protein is CASSPVAGRSDYEQYF. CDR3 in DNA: TGTGCCAGCTCACCAGTGGCAGGACGTTCTGATTACGAGCAGTACTTC.

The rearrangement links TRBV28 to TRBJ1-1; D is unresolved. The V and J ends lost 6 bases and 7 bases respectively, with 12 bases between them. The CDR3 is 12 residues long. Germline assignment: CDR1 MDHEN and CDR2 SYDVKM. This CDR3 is CASSPRMGEAFF. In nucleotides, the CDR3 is TGTGCCAGCAGCCCTCGCATGGGTGAAGCTTTCTTT.

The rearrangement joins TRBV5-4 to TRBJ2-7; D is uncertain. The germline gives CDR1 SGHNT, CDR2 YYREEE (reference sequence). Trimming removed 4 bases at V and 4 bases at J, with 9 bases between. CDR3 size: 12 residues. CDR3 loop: CASSDDRYEQYF. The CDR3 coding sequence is TGTGCCAGCAGCGATGACCGTTACGAGCAGTACTTC.

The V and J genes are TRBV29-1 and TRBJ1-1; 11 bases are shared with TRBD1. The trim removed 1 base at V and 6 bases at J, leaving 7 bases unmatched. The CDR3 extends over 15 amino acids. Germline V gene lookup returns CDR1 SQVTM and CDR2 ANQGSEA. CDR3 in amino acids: CSVEGRGQGGAEAFF. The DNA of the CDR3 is TGCAGCGTTGAAGGCAGGGGACAGGGGGGAGCTGAAGCTTTCTTT. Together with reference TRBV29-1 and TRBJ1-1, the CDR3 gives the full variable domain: SAVISQKPSRDICQRGTSLTIQCQVDSQVTMMFWYRQQPGQSLTLIATANQGSEATYESGFVIDKFPISRPNLTFSTLTVSNMSPEDSSIYLCSVEGRGQGGAEAFFGQGTRLTVV.

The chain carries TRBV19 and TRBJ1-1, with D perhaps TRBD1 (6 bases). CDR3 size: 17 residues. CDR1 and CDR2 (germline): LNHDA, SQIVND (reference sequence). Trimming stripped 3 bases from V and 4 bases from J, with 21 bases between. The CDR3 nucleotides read TGTGCCAGTAGTATCGGTCTTGGGGGGCGCAGAGGCACTGAAGCTTTCTTT. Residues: CASSIGLGGRRGTEAFF.

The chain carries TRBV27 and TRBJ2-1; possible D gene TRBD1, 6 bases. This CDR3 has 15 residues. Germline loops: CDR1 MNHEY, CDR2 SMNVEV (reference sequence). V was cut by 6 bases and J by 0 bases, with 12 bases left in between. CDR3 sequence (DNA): TGTGCCAGCAGAAGGACAGTCCACTCCTACAATGAGCAGTTCTTC. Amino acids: CASRRTVHSYNEQFF.

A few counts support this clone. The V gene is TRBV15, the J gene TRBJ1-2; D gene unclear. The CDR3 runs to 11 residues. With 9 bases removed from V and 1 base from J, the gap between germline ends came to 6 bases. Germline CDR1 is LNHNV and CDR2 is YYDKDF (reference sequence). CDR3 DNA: TGTGCCACGGAGTATAACTATGGCTACACCTTC. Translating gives CATEYNYGYTF.

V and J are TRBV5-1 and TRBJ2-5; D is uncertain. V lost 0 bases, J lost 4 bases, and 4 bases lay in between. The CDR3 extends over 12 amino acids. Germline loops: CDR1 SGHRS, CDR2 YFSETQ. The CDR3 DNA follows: TGCGCCAGCAGCTTGGAGCTAGAGACCCAGTACTTC. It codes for CASSLELETQYF.